This entry lists 5 T cell receptor beta chains sequenced from one sample in a study of identical twins. TCRdb called the 5' RACE reads again in MiXCR, with one record for every CDR3 protein. The sample lists about 890,000 distinct CDR3 sequences, 12% occurring once. These records were also assigned to another study, of yellow fever vaccine responses in identical twins.

What was sequenced was PBMCs. These receptors all stem from a woman between 18 and 30 years old in good health.

In this sample, this clonotype turned up a few times. The V gene is TRBV6-5, the J gene TRBJ1-5; unclear D gene. V gave up 4 bases and J gave up 3 bases, with 7 bases separating them. The CDR3 sequence is 13 residues long. Germline CDR1 is MNHEY and CDR2 is SVGAGI. CDR3 sequence (DNA): TGTGCCAGCAGTTCTCAGATCAATCAGCCCCAGCATTTT. This encodes CASSSQINQPQHF.

CDR3 DNA sequence: TGTGCCAGCGCGGACAGGGAAAATCAGCCCCAGCATTTT. Protein sequence: CASADRENQPQHF. The chain combines TRBV6-6 with TRBJ1-5; 8 bases are shared with TRBD1. Losses at the gene ends were 8 bases for V and 4 bases for J; bases not matched to a gene: 4. The CDR3 consists of 13 residues. Germline CDR1 is MNHNY and CDR2 is SVGAGI (reference sequence).

This clonotype was counted ten times or more. The gene calls are TRBV20-1 and TRBJ1-1, with a tentative D call TRBD1 (5 bases). In germline, CDR1 is DFQATT, CDR2 SNEGSKA (reference sequence). Trimming stripped 1 base from V and 8 bases from J, with 14 bases between. CDR3 length: 13 amino acids. The CDR3 DNA sequence: TGCAGTGCTAGAGGGCCTGGGACGTGGGAAGCTTTCTTT. Its protein product is CSARGPGTWEAFF.

V is TRBV2 and J is TRBJ2-1; D unclear. Germline V gives CDR1 SNHLY, CDR2 FYNNEI. V dropped 4 bases and J dropped 6 bases, with 10 bases sitting between them. The length of the CDR3 is 13 residues. CDR3 protein: CASSGAISNEQFF. CDR3 in DNA: TGTGCCAGCAGTGGGGCAATAAGCAATGAGCAGTTCTTC.

The genes are TRBV3-1 and TRBJ2-7; D is unclear. Trimming removed 1 base from V and 7 bases from J, with 8 bases in between. This CDR3 has 12 residues. The germline V gene has CDR1 LGHDT and CDR2 YNNKEL (reference sequence). CDR3 in DNA: TGTGCCAGCAGCCAAGCCGTGGGGGAGCAGTACGTC. Amino acid sequence: CASSQAVGEQYV.